The rows below give T cell receptor beta chains drawn from one sample of a study of cytomegalovirus exposure and HLA in healthy donors. The assay was immunoSEQ multiplex PCR, and TCRdb's table has in-frame clones only and misses some. The sample holds approximately 70,000 clones, 70% seen once. Sequencing used PBMCs. All receptors derive from a woman aged 45 to 65 in good health and CMV-seropositive. Each CDR3 is given with its conserved first and last residue. The D gene is left open where the match is weak. Part of the rows lack a size; the others show once, few, many or a class for expanded clones.

clone_size d_call j_call v_call cdr3_length cdr3_aa cdr3_nt
NA TRBD1 TRBJ2-1 TRBV10-3 16 CAISDTGGIAYNEQFF TGTGCCATCAGTGATACAGGGGGCATTGCCTACAATGAGCAGTTCTTC
NA TRBD1 TRBJ2-7 TRBV28 14 CASRPGTVTHEQYF TGTGCCAGCAGACCCGGGACAGTCACCCACGAGCAGTACTTC
NA NA TRBJ1-2 TRBV30 13 CAWSYGLVDGYTF TGTGCCTGGAGTTACGGGTTAGTCGATGGCTACACCTTC
NA TRBD1 TRBJ2-7 TRBV28 14 CASSEGQGPSEQYF TGTGCCAGCAGTGAGGGACAGGGGCCCTCCGAGCAGTACTTC
NA TRBD1 TRBJ2-5 TRBV7-2 15 CASSLYGTGSETQYF TGTGCCAGCAGCTTATACGGGACAGGGTCCGAGACCCAGTACTTC
NA TRBD1 TRBJ1-4 TRBV2 15 CASSDHWTGNEKLFF TGTGCCAGCTCTGACCATTGGACAGGGAATGAAAAACTGTTTTTT
few TRBD1 TRBJ1-2 TRBV4-3 16 CASSLTGTAMAGRYTF TGCGCCAGCAGCCTAACCGGGACAGCTATGGCTGGGCGCTACACCTTC
NA NA TRBJ1-4 TRBV5-1 14 CASSTGVGNEKLFF TGCGCCAGCAGCACCGGGGTGGGTAATGAAAAACTGTTTTTT
NA NA TRBJ1-3 TRBV19 14 CASNLDSSGNTIYF TGTGCCAGCAATCTGGACAGCTCTGGAAACACCATATATTTT
few TRBD1 TRBJ1-1 TRBV27 16 CASSPRWRGRITEAFF TGTGCCAGCAGCCCTCGGTGGAGGGGGCGGATTACTGAAGCTTTCTTT
NA TRBD1 TRBJ1-2 TRBV28 14 CASREMDRDEGYTF TGTGCCAGCAGAGAAATGGACAGGGACGAGGGCTACACCTTC
NA TRBD2 TRBJ2-7 TRBV7-2 15 CASSSAPTSRVEQYF TGTGCCAGCAGCTCTGCCCCGACTAGCCGGGTCGAGCAGTACTTC
NA TRBD2 TRBJ2-2 TRBV5-5 16 CASSLLLAENTGELFF TGTGCCAGCAGCTTGTTACTAGCGGAAAACACCGGGGAGCTGTTTTTT
NA NA TRBJ1-1 TRBV28 13 CASLPAYRSEAFF TGTGCCAGCCTCCCGGCGTATCGGAGTGAAGCTTTCTTT
NA NA TRBJ1-5 TRBV4-3 16 CASSQDGVLGVQPQHF TGCGCCAGCAGCCAAGATGGCGTCTTAGGGGTGCAGCCCCAGCATTTT
NA TRBD1 TRBJ1-1 TRBV18 16 CASSPPQGGVNTEAFF TGTGCCAGCTCACCACCCCAGGGGGGAGTGAACACTGAAGCTTTCTTT
NA TRBD1 TRBJ2-7 TRBV27 15 CASSPRDRGIGEQYF TGTGCCAGCAGTCCGCGGGACAGGGGAATTGGGGAGCAGTACTTC
NA TRBD2 TRBJ2-1 TRBV7-2 16 CASSLAGTSGNNEQFF TGTGCCAGCAGCTTAGCCGGGACTAGCGGTAACAATGAGCAGTTCTTC
once TRBD1 TRBJ1-2 TRBV5-1 14 CASTEAGQRGAYTF TGCGCCAGCACCGAGGCGGGACAGCGGGGGGCCTACACCTTC
NA TRBD2 TRBJ2-5 TRBV5-8 14 CASRGTSFPETQYF TGTGCCAGCAGGGGGACTAGTTTCCCAGAGACCCAGTACTTC
NA NA TRBJ1-1 TRBV18 14 CASSPETEAPEAFF TGTGCCAGCTCACCAGAGACAGAGGCCCCTGAAGCTTTCTTT
few NA TRBJ2-4 TRBV19 14 CASSASRAKNIQYF TGTGCCAGTAGTGCCTCGAGAGCCAAAAACATTCAGTACTTC
once TRBD1 TRBJ1-2 TRBV9 12 CASILQGLGYTF TGTGCCAGCATCCTACAGGGGCTAGGCTACACCTTC
NA TRBD2 TRBJ2-1 TRBV2 17 CASSESVAGGSYNEQFF TGTGCCAGCAGTGAATCGGTAGCGGGAGGATCGTACAATGAGCAGTTCTTC
NA TRBD1 TRBJ2-7 TRBV25-1 14 CASSEDRGAYEQYF TGTGCCAGCAGTGAAGACAGGGGAGCCTACGAGCAGTACTTC
NA NA TRBJ2-1 TRBV19 14 CASSMAGRYNEQFF TGTGCCAGTAGTATGGCAGGCCGGTACAATGAGCAGTTCTTC
NA NA TRBJ1-2 TRBV7-9 13 CASSLKGDGGYTF TGTGCCAGCAGCTTAAAGGGGGATGGTGGCTACACCTTC
NA TRBD1 TRBJ1-3 TRBV4-3 20 CASSPRRETGAPQAGNTIYF TGCGCCAGCAGCCCTCGAAGGGAGACAGGGGCGCCACAAGCTGGAAACACCATATATTTT
few NA TRBJ2-2 TRBV6-1 13 CASTSMDTGELFF TGTGCCAGCACGAGTATGGACACCGGGGAGCTGTTTTTT
NA NA TRBJ2-5 TRBV28 15 CASSSPREFQETQYF TGTGCCAGCAGTTCCCCCAGGGAATTCCAAGAGACCCAGTACTTC
NA NA TRBJ1-1 TRBV4-3 13 CASSQDRGTEAFF TGCGCCAGCAGCCAAGATCGAGGGACTGAAGCTTTCTTT
NA NA TRBJ2-5 TRBV28 15 CASSNPTGKTETQYF TGTGCCAGCAGTAACCCGACAGGAAAAACGGAGACCCAGTACTTC
few TRBD1 TRBJ2-7 TRBV4-1 18 CASSQEPTSGVQGREQYF TGCGCCAGCAGCCAAGAACCTACTTCCGGGGTACAGGGGCGCGAGCAGTACTTC
NA NA TRBJ2-6 TRBV7-2 17 CASSPTGRQAGANVLTF TGTGCCAGCAGCCCTACCGGGCGACAGGCTGGGGCCAACGTCCTGACTTTC
NA TRBD1 TRBJ1-2 TRBV28 16 CASSLSGGPSPYGYTF TGTGCCAGCAGTCTCTCAGGGGGCCCCTCTCCATATGGCTACACCTTC
NA NA TRBJ2-6 TRBV2 14 CASSAPSGANVLTF TGTGCCAGCAGTGCCCCTTCTGGGGCCAACGTCCTGACTTTC
NA NA TRBJ2-3 TRBV10-1 11 CASSSTDTQYF TGCGCCAGCTCAAGCACAGATACGCAGTATTTT
NA TRBD1 TRBJ1-1 TRBV5-1 16 CASSLGWTGENTEAFF TGCGCCAGCAGCTTGGGTTGGACAGGCGAGAACACTGAAGCTTTCTTT
NA NA TRBJ2-1 TRBV4-3 17 CASSQGVAGPPYNEQFF TGCGCCAGCAGCCAGGGCGTGGCAGGCCCCCCTTACAATGAGCAGTTCTTC
NA NA TRBJ2-7 TRBV6-1 14 CATPQDLAPYEQYF TGTGCCACCCCTCAGGACCTAGCTCCCTACGAGCAGTACTTC
NA TRBD1 TRBJ1-2 TRBV30 13 CAWSVITGQALTF TGTGCCTGGAGTGTAATCACGGGACAGGCCCTTACCTTC
NA NA TRBJ1-6 TRBV6-4 15 CASSAEGRANSPLHF TGTGCCAGCAGTGCGGAGGGGAGGGCGAATTCACCCCTCCACTTT
NA TRBD1 TRBJ1-1 TRBV10-3 15 CAIRGTGGIGAEAFF TGTGCCATCAGGGGGACAGGGGGGATCGGGGCTGAAGCTTTCTTT
NA NA TRBJ2-2 TRBV9 15 CASSVVGRGTGELFF TGTGCCAGCAGCGTAGTGGGGCGGGGAACCGGGGAGCTGTTTTTT
NA NA TRBJ2-5 TRBV5-1 14 CASSFNARLETQYF TGCGCCAGCAGCTTTAATGCGAGACTCGAGACCCAGTACTTC
NA NA TRBJ1-6 TRBV27 14 CASSLMDSNSPLHF TGTGCCAGCAGTTTAATGGACAGCAATTCACCCCTCCACTTT
few TRBD1 TRBJ1-2 TRBV5-4 14 CASSYGQGAHGYTF TGTGCCAGCAGCTACGGACAGGGGGCTCATGGCTACACCTTC
NA TRBD1 TRBJ1-2 TRBV29-1 12 CSVAGTVYGYTF TGCAGCGTTGCAGGGACAGTCTATGGCTACACCTTC